The subject of this entry is one T cell receptor beta chain. Its antigen is currently unknown. The unexposed donors gave CD4+ T cells in about 2011-2019, prior to COVID-19. After roughly 9 days of culture, CD4+ T cells were isolated. On days 3 and 7, cultures got half fresh IL-2 medium. The sample originates from a study of CD4 T cells in relation to SARS-CoV-2 and coronaviruses. Whole-study context: TCR beta CDR3s were sequenced after approximately nine-day antigen culture of PBMCs.

Only in-frame clones appear in the TCRdb table, and some are missing; sequencing was by immunoSEQ multiplex PCR. The table has over 20,000 clones, less than 85% seen once. The sample consisted of CD4+ T cells from PBMCs, cultured in vitro. This sequence was found in a human donor in good health.

This CDR3 reads CASSKLQGSTEAFF. The CDR3 nucleotides read TGTGCCAGTAGTAAATTACAGGGTTCCACTGAAGCTTTCTTT. The V gene is TRBV19, the J gene TRBJ1-1, with D possibly matching TRBD1 (6 bases). Germline V gene lookup returns CDR1 LNHDA and CDR2 SQIVND (reference sequence). V lost 4 bases and J 4 bases, leaving 13 bases between the germline ends. The CDR3 spans 14 residues.